The 12 T cell receptor beta chains presented below share a single source sample, sequenced in a study of HIV-infected children after antiretroviral therapy interruption. Treatment described: PENTA 11 planned treatment interruption arm or continuous ART arm. Unique molecular identifiers were included in an RNA-based 3' RACE TCR library. TCRdb reprocessed the 3' RACE reads with MiXCR, giving one entry per CDR3 protein. The sample lists 70,000 to 90,000 distinct CDR3 sequences; 6.9% were seen once. The specimen comprised CD45RA+ CD4+ T cells from PBMCs, pooled from several time points, sampled from a donor given antiretroviral therapy, either interrupted or continuous. Subset reported: naive CD4+ CD45RA+ CD45RO- T cells. These receptors all come from a pool of human donors with HIV.

In this sample, this clonotype turned up many times. This chain uses TRBV30 with TRBJ1-6; TRBD1 matches 11 bases. This CDR3 has 14 residues. The V and J ends lost 2 bases and 8 bases, in that order; junction bases with no gene match: 2. Looked up from germline, CDR1 is GTSNPN and CDR2 is SVGIG (reference sequence). CDR3 in amino acids: CAWSTGQGDSPLHF. CDR3 nucleotides: TGTGCCTGGAGTACGGGACAGGGGGATTCACCCCTCCACTTT.

This clonotype came up many times. V usage is TRBV6-2 or TRBV6-3 and J usage is TRBJ2-7; maybe TRBD1 (6 bases). Trimming took off 5 bases at V and 9 bases at J, with 14 bases between the two ends. From germline, CDR1 is MNHEY and CDR2 SVGEGT. The CDR3 is made up of 12 amino acids. DNA of the CDR3: TGTGCCAGCAGTCACAGGGTTATCGGGCAGTACTTC. Its translation: CASSHRVIGQYF.

This clonotype was seen ten or more times. The chain couples TRBV7-9 to TRBJ2-3; TRBD2 is a possible D gene (5 bases). Looked up from germline, CDR1 is SEHNR and CDR2 is FQNEAQ (reference sequence). V was trimmed by 3 bases and J by 0 bases, leaving 10 bases between them. This CDR3 contains 15 residues. CDR3 nucleotide sequence: TGTGCCAGCAGCTTCGCACGGGGTAGCACAGATACGCAGTATTTT. Translated: CASSFARGSTDTQYF.

This clonotype was recorded at least ten times. The rearrangement joins TRBV7-9 to TRBJ2-3; TRBD2 matches 7 bases. Germline values: CDR1 SEHNR, CDR2 FQNEAQ (reference sequence). The V and J ends lost 6 bases and 3 bases, in that order; junction bases with no gene match: 15. This CDR3 contains 17 residues. Here the CDR3 reads CASSHRRGSSGTDTQYF. Written as DNA, the CDR3 is TGTGCCAGCAGTCACAGGAGAGGATCTAGCGGAACAGATACGCAGTATTTT. The whole variable domain, filled in from reference TRBV7-9 and TRBJ2-3, reads DTGVSQNPRHKITKRGQNVTFRCDPISEHNRLYWYRQTLGQGPEFLTYFQNEAQLEKSRLLSDRFSAERPKGSFSTLEIQRTEQGDSAMYLCASSHRRGSSGTDTQYFGPGTRLTVL.

In nucleotides, the CDR3 is TGTGCCAGCAGCCGGACGTGGGGCACTGAAGCTTTCTTT. It translates to CASSRTWGTEAFF. This rearrangement joins TRBV7-7 to TRBJ1-1, with D unclear. The germline V gene has CDR1 SSHAT and CDR2 FNYEAQ (reference sequence). V was pared by 5 bases and J by 4 bases, with 11 bases between. The CDR3 is made up of 13 amino acids.

The chain uses TRBV7-9 and TRBJ2-7; D unclear. Trimming took off 5 bases at V and 4 bases at J, with 12 bases between the two ends. The CDR3 runs to 13 residues. Germline loops: CDR1 SEHNR, CDR2 FQNEAQ (reference sequence). CDR3 loop: CASSPRGVYEQYF. The CDR3 DNA sequence: TGTGCCAGCAGCCCGAGAGGCGTATACGAGCAGTACTTC.

This clonotype was seen more than once but under ten times. J is TRBJ1-1 and V is TRBV19; unclear D gene. Per germline, CDR1 LNHDA and CDR2 SQIVND (reference sequence). CDR3 length: 12 amino acids. Trimming shortened V by 3 bases and J by 7 bases, and 9 bases separated the two germline ends. CDR3 sequence reads: CASSILGGEAFF. CDR3 sequence (DNA): TGTGCCAGTAGTATCCTAGGTGGTGAAGCTTTCTTT.

This clonotype has at least ten counts. DNA of the CDR3: TGTGCCAGCACCCGGGACAGCGGGAGGTCCTACAATGAGCAGTTCTTC. Protein: CASTRDSGRSYNEQFF. This sequence joins TRBV13 and TRBJ2-1; 9 bases line up with TRBD2. The CDR3 extends over 16 amino acids. The germline V gene encodes CDR1 PRHDT and CDR2 FYEKMQ (reference sequence). The junction had 8 bases not matched to a gene; V was cut back by 7 bases and J by 1 base. Full variable domain (outside the CDR3, taken from reference TRBV13 and TRBJ2-1): AAGVIQSPRHLIKEKRETATLKCYPIPRHDTVYWYQQGPGQDPQFLISFYEKMQSDKGSIPDRFSAQQFSDYHSELNMSSLELGDSALYFCASTRDSGRSYNEQFFGPGTRLTVL.

This clonotype was recorded at least ten times. The CDR3 nucleotides are TGTGCCAGCTCACCACGGACAGATACGCAGTATTTT. This sequence encodes CASSPRTDTQYF. The J gene is TRBJ2-3, the V gene TRBV18; unclear D gene. With 1 base removed from V and 3 bases from J, the gap between germline ends came to 2 bases. This CDR3 contains 12 residues. Germline V gene sequence: CDR1 KGHSH, CDR2 LQKENI.

Many counts were recorded for this clonotype. The chain employs TRBV20-1 and TRBJ2-1, with 7 bases matching TRBD1. The CDR3 contains 11 residues. The V gene end was trimmed by 3 bases and the J gene end by 10 bases; junction bases not matched to a gene: 3. Per the germline V gene, CDR1 is DFQATT and CDR2 is SNEGSKA (reference sequence). CDR3 amino acids: CSARGQLEQFF. The CDR3 DNA follows: TGCAGTGCTAGGGGACAGCTGGAGCAGTTCTTC.

This clonotype ranks as medium-sized. The V gene is TRBV24-1, the J gene TRBJ2-3; 8 bases align to TRBD2. The CDR3 runs to 15 residues. V gave up 5 bases and J gave up 5 bases; unmatched junction bases: 8. Germline V gene lookup returns CDR1 KGHDR and CDR2 SFDVKD. The CDR3 nucleotides read TGTGCCACCAGTGTTCGGGGGGGCCAGGGAGATACGCAGTATTTT. Protein: CATSVRGGQGDTQYF.

This clonotype was picked up many times. This chain links TRBV21-1 with TRBJ1-1. TRBV21-1 is an annotated pseudogene. This CDR3 comprises 16 residues. In DNA, the CDR3 is TGTGCCAGCAGCGAGGGACCCGACCCCATGAACACTGAAGCTTTCTTT. Its translation is CASSEGPDPMNTEAFF.